The source of this T cell receptor (beta chain) is a study of beta chain features in type 1 diabetes. Reverse transcription of all isolated RNA meant that expressed TCRB transcripts were sequenced. Sequencing used immunoSEQ multiplex PCR; TCRdb keeps in-frame clones, though not all of them. The data hold hundreds of thousands of clones, with roughly 12% observed a single time. With respect to this clone: Its antigen is not identified.

Study-wide points: Whatever favoring of shorter templates PCR might show would apply equally to patients and controls. Any role of HLA type in TCRB rearrangement remained unresolved here.

By way of CD45RO/CCR7/CD25/CD127/CD95/CD27, the CD4+ regulatory, stem cell-like memory, central memory and naive cells were sorted. CDR3 length equals 14 residues. The V gene's germline CDR1 is MNHEY and CDR2 SVGAGI. The sample was naive CD4+ T cells from blood. The receptor was isolated from a man aged 18 to 30 in good health. The chain links TRBV6-5 to TRBJ2-5; no definite D call. The tail of the sequence fits TRBJ2-7 better, so the J call may be wrong. CDR3 bases: TGTGCCAGCAGACGCCGGGTTACAACCTACGAGCAGTACTTC. This codes for CASRRRVTTYEQYF.